This TCR beta chain is from a study of cytotoxic CD8 clonotypes in ibrutinib-treated CLL. Looking at the study overall: Response was recorded as partial in 24 patients and complete in 2; at median 68 months, approximately 15 remained remitted and roughly 12 had progressed.

CDR3 length equals 15 residues. Germline-derived CDR1 and CDR2 are LGHNA and YSLEER. Trimming left V 7 bases short and J 4 bases short, with 16 bases between. The table came from immunoSEQ multiplex PCR; TCRdb's copy has only in-frame clones and leaves some out. The top ten clones hold 6.5% to 8.5% of a sample with some 290,000 clones, around four fifths of them seen once. The V and J genes are TRBV4-3 and TRBJ2-2; D gene unclear. This clonotype was obtained from a human donor with chronic lymphocytic leukemia. The source was PBMCs, collected before ibrutinib treatment. The chain's CDR3 is CASTPVAPATGELFF. The CDR3 nucleotides read TGCGCCAGCACCCCCGTGGCTCCGGCCACCGGGGAGCTGTTTTTT.